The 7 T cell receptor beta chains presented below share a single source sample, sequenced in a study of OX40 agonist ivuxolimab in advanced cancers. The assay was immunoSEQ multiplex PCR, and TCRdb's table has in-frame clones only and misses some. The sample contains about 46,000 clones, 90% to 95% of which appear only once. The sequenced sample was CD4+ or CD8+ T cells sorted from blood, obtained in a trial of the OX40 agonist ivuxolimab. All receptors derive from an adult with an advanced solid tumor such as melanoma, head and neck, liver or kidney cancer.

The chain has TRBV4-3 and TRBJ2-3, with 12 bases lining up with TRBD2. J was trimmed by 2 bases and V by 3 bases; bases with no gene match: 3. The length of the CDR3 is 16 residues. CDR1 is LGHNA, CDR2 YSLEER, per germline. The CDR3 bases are TGCGCCAGCAGCCACGGACTAGCGGGATCCACAGATACGCAGTATTTT. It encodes CASSHGLAGSTDTQYF.

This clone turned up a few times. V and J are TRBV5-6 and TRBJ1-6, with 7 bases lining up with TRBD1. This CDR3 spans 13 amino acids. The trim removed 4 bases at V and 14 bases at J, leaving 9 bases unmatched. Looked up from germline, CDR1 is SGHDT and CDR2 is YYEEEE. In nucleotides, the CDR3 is TGTGCCAGCAGCCTCCGGGACAGCTTGTCCCTCCACTTT. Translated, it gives CASSLRDSLSLHF.

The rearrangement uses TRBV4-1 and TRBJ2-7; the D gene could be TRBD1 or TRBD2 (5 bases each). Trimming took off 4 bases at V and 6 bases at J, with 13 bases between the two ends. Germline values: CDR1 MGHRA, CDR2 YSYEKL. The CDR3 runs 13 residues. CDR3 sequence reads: CASSPGLGVEQYV. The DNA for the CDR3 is TGCGCCAGCAGCCCGGGGCTGGGAGTCGAGCAGTACGTC.

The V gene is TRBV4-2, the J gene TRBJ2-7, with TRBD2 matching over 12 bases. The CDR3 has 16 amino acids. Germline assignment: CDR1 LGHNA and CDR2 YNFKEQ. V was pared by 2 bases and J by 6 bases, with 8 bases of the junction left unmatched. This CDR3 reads CASSQYTGGLAGEQYF. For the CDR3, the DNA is TGTGCCAGCAGCCAATATACAGGGGGACTAGCGGGCGAGCAGTACTTC.

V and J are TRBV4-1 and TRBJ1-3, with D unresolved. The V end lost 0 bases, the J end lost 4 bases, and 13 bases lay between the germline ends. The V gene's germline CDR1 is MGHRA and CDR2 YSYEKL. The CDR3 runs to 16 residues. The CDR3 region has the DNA TGCGCCAGCAGCCAAGAGGACTCTCTCTTAGGAAACACCATATATTTT. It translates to CASSQEDSLLGNTIYF.

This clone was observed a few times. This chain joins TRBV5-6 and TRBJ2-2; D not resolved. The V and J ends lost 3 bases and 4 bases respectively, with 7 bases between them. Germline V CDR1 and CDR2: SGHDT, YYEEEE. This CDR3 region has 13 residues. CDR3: CASSSQPTGELFF. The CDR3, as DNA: TGTGCCAGCAGCTCCCAGCCCACCGGGGAGCTGTTTTTT.

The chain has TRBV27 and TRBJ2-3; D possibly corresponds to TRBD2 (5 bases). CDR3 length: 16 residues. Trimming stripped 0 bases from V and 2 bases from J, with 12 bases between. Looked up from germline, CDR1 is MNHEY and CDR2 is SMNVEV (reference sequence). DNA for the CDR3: TGTGCCAGCAGTTTATCGACGAGGGAAGTCACAGATACGCAGTATTTT. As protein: CASSLSTREVTDTQYF.